The text below deals with one T cell receptor beta chain. The target antigen is unknown. V was clipped by 8 bases and J by 5 bases, with 21 bases between them. The CDR3 has 15 residues. CDR1 and CDR2 from the germline V gene are LGHDT and YNNKEL (reference sequence). The sample is drawn from a study of post-analysis software for immune sequencing data. Study details: The courses of disease that were included comprised relapsing-remitting, secondary progressive and progressive-relapsing multiple sclerosis.

Study-level results: The F measure placed samples prepared in the same batch into strongly shared clusters. Among multiple sclerosis patients, normalized Chao1 diversity was significantly below that of controls. When patients were compared with controls, about 5 TRBV segments were more frequent, TRBV5-6, TRBV5-1 and TRBV20-1 among them.

Unique molecular identifiers were built into the TCR beta cDNA libraries. MiXCR, applied by TCRdb to the PCR reads, yields one record per CDR3 protein. The sample lists approximately 730,000 distinct CDR3 sequences; about 27% were seen once. This TCR came from a girl aged 5-17 years with multiple sclerosis. This chain links TRBV3-1 with TRBJ2-5; D remains unclear. Material for sequencing was blood. The CDR3 loop is CASGRFNVKAETQYF. CDR3 in DNA: TGTGCCAGCGGCCGGTTTAATGTTAAGGCGGAGACCCAGTACTTC.